This T cell receptor (beta chain) was sequenced during a study of blood T cell repertoires in COVID-19. About the study: There were acute and convalescent COVID-19 samples, and they came from the United States, Italy and Spain. T cells, B-cell-depleted T cells, or PBMCs supplied cDNA or gDNA.

Per the original data handling: Estimation of nucleated cell counts relied on the amplification of reference gene primers. Using immunoSEQ multiplex PCR, the repertoire was profiled, and TCRdb retains in-frame clones only, with some absent. V and J calls and clone size are those listed in that table; D and trimming were worked out from the DNA. The data hold around 27,000 clones, with 83% observed a single time. The CDR3 runs to 14 residues. CDR1 and CDR2 (germline): GTSNPN, SVGIG (reference sequence). V lost 1 base and J 9 bases, leaving 16 bases between the germline ends. The receptor was isolated from a man between 65 and 85 years old with active COVID-19. The chain joins TRBV30 to TRBJ1-5; D ambiguous. Sequenced: peripheral blood. The CDR3 DNA is TGTGCCTGGAGTGACGGTGGCAGTGGGAGGCCCCAGCATTTT. It codes for CAWSDGGSGRPQHF.